What follows are 6 T cell receptor beta chains derived from one specimen sequenced in a study of cytomegalovirus exposure and HLA in healthy donors. This PCR relied on a set of 60 Vbeta primers and 13 Jbeta primers. Produced via immunoSEQ multiplex PCR; TCRdb's table is partial and in-frame only. The data hold over 100,000 clones, with 76% observed a single time. The sequenced material came from PBMCs. These receptors were collected from a woman aged 50 to 60 in good health and CMV-seropositive.

The chain couples TRBV7-9 to TRBJ2-1, with a tentative D call TRBD2 (6 bases). The CDR3 spans 17 residues. Deletions cut 5 bases from V and 4 bases from J, with 21 bases between. Germline CDR1 reads SEHNR; CDR2 reads FQNEAQ (reference sequence). The CDR3 DNA reads as TGTGCCAGCAGCGCGGGTGGGGGAGGTCGGGGATACAATGAGCAGTTCTTC. Residues: CASSAGGGGRGYNEQFF.

V usage is TRBV5-5 and J usage is TRBJ1-2, with a possible D match to TRBD1 (5 bases). Germline V gives CDR1 SGHKS, CDR2 YYEKEE (reference sequence). The CDR3 totals 12 residues. V shed 1 base and J shed 8 bases, with 9 bases lying between them. The CDR3 nucleotides read TGTGCCAGCAGCTTGCAGGGCCCAGGCTACACCTTC. Protein product: CASSLQGPGYTF. Together with reference TRBV5-5 and TRBJ1-2, the CDR3 gives the full variable domain: DAGVTQSPTHLIKTRGQQVTLRCSPISGHKSVSWYQQVLGQGPQFIFQYYEKEERGRGNFPDRFSARQFPNYSSELNVNALLLGDSALYLCASSLQGPGYTFGSGTRLTVV.

The J gene is TRBJ2-1, the V gene TRBV7-3, with 9 bases identical to TRBD1. Trimming cost V 4 bases and J 3 bases; bases outside gene matches: 7. The CDR3 covers 16 residues. Germline-derived CDR1 and CDR2 are SGHTA and FQGTGA. The CDR3 nucleotides are TGTGCCAGCAGCTCGTCGGGGACAGGGAACTACAATGAGCAGTTCTTC. Translated, it gives CASSSSGTGNYNEQFF.

The chain couples TRBV9 to TRBJ1-2, with a possible D match to TRBD1 (6 bases). Per the germline V gene, CDR1 is SGDLS and CDR2 is YYNGEE. The CDR3 extends over 15 amino acids. V was pared by 0 bases and J by 4 bases, with 13 bases between. CDR3 loop: CASSVAPGVSYGYTF. The CDR3 DNA reads TGTGCCAGCAGCGTAGCCCCAGGGGTTTCCTATGGCTACACCTTC.

This chain links TRBV25-1 with TRBJ2-7; 8 nucleotides align to TRBD1. CDR1 is MGHDK and CDR2 is SYGVNS in the germline V gene. The V and J ends lost 4 bases and 1 base, in that order; junction bases with no gene match: 3. CDR3 size: 14 residues. The CDR3 bases are TGTGCCAGCAGTGGGTGGACAGGGTCCTACGAGCAGTACTTC. Translation gives CASSGWTGSYEQYF.

V gene TRBV4-1 combines with J gene TRBJ2-5; D is perhaps TRBD2 (6 bases). The V gene lost 3 bases and the J gene lost 5 bases, with 13 bases spanning the gap. Germline loops: CDR1 MGHRA, CDR2 YSYEKL. This CDR3 has 14 amino acids. The CDR3 DNA sequence: TGCGCCAGCAGCCAGATCGGAGGGTGGGAGACCCAGTACTTC. This encodes CASSQIGGWETQYF.